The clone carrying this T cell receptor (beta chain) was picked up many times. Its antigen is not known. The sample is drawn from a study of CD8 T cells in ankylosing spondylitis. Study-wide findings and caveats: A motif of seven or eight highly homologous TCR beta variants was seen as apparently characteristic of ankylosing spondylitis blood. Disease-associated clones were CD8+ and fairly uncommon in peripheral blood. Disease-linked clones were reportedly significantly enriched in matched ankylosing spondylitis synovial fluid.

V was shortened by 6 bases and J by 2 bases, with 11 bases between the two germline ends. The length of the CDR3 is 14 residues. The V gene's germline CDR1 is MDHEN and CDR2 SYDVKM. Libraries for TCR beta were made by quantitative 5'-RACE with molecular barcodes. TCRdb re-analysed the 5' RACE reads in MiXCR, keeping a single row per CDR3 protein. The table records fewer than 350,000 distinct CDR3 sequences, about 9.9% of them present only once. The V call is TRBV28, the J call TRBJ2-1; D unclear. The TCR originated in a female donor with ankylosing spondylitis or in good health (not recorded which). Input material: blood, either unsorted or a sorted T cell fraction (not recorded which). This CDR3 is CASSSTSTYNEQFF. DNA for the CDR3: TGTGCCAGCAGCTCAACAAGTACCTACAATGAGCAGTTCTTC.